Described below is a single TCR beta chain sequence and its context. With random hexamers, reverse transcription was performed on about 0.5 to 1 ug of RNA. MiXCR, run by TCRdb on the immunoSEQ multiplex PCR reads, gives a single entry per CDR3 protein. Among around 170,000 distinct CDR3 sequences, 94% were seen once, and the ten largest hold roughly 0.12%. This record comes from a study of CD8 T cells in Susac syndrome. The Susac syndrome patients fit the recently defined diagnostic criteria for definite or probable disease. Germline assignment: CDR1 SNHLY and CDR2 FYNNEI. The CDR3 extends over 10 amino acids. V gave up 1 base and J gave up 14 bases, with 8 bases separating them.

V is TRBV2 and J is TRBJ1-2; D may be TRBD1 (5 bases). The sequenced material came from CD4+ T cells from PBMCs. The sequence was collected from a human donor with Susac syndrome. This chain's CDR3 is CASSEGRATF. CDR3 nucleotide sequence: TGTGCCAGCAGTGAAGGCAGGGCGACCTTC.